This T cell receptor (beta chain) stems from a study of radiation and T cells in renal cell carcinoma. The CDR3 length is 15 residues. Germline V CDR1 and CDR2: MDHEN, SYDVKM. The V end lost 2 bases, the J end lost 1 base, and 12 bases lay between the germline ends. Sequencing used immunoSEQ multiplex PCR; TCRdb keeps in-frame clones, though not all of them. This sample yields more than 100,000 clones, of which approximately 90% are seen a single time; 4.5% to 7.5% belongs to the top ten. Noted time point: blood 2 weeks post-SBRT. Treatment indicated: 15 Gy SBRT to primary tumor, nephrectomy 4 weeks later.

The chain is built from TRBV28 and TRBJ2-7; possibly TRBD1 or TRBD2 for D (6 bases each). The input for sequencing was blood, taken from a patient whose treatment included radiotherapy and nephrectomy. This TCR came from a woman in her 70s with renal cell carcinoma. Written as DNA, the CDR3 is TGTGCCAGCAGTTTAGGGGGGCAGTTATCCTACGAGCAGTACTTC. This translates into CASSLGGQLSYEQYF.